The 15 T cell receptor beta chains listed next were all sequenced from one sample in a study of T cell responses to AZD1222 COVID-19 vaccine. TCRdb's copy holds only in-frame clones and misses some; the assay was immunoSEQ multiplex PCR. This sample has over 120,000 clones; around 93% occur once, and the top ten carry more than 8.5%. Sequencing used peripheral blood, obtained on day 0 of AZD1222 vaccination. These receptors originate from an adult in good health.

This chain connects TRBV7-2 to TRBJ2-3; D not certain. This CDR3 has 13 amino acids. The V gene lost 1 base and the J gene lost 1 base, with 3 bases spanning the gap. Germline V gives CDR1 SGHTA, CDR2 FQGNSA. The CDR3 protein is CASSLVGTDTQYF. Here the CDR3 DNA reads TGTGCCAGCAGCTTAGTGGGCACAGATACGCAGTATTTT. The complete variable domain, with remaining parts taken from reference TRBV7-2 and TRBJ2-3, reads GAGVSQSPSNKVTEKGKDVELRCDPISGHTALYWYRQSLGQGLEFLIYFQGNSAPDKSGLPSDRFSAERTGGSVSTLTIQRTQQEDSAVYLCASSLVGTDTQYFGPGTRLTVL.

J is TRBJ2-2 and V is TRBV12-5; D uncertain. This CDR3 is built from 16 residues. CDR1 is LGHNT and CDR2 is FRNRAP in the germline V gene. V was cut by 0 bases and J by 5 bases, with 13 bases left in between. In DNA, the CDR3 is TGTGCTAGTGGTTTGGTAATAACAAGGAGTACCGGGGAGCTGTTTTTT. It translates to CASGLVITRSTGELFF.

The chain joins TRBV7-2 to TRBJ2-5, with 14 bases fitting TRBD2. Germline lookup yields CDR1 SGHTA and CDR2 FQGNSA. This CDR3 region has 16 residues. V lost 5 bases to trimming and J lost 5 bases; unmatched junction nucleotides: 7. Written as DNA, the CDR3 is TGTGCCAGCAGCCCCCGACTAGCGGGGGGGCTCGAGACCCAGTACTTC. It is translated as CASSPRLAGGLETQYF.

This clone was seen a single time. This chain joins TRBV19 and TRBJ2-1, with D possibly matching TRBD1 (6 bases). From germline, CDR1 is LNHDA and CDR2 SQIVND (reference sequence). Trimming took 6 bases from V and 0 from J, leaving 21 bases between them. This CDR3 has 18 residues. The CDR3: CASSKGRAQGSSYNEQFF. The DNA of the CDR3 is TGTGCCAGTAGCAAGGGTAGGGCGCAGGGGAGCTCCTACAATGAGCAGTTCTTC.

V is TRBV18 and J is TRBJ2-7; a weak D match, TRBD1 (6 bases). Trimming pared 4 bases from V and 5 bases from J, leaving 21 bases between. This CDR3 spans 16 amino acids. The germline gives CDR1 KGHSH, CDR2 LQKENI. The CDR3 DNA reads as TGTGCCAGCTCACTCCAGGGGTCGCGGCGTACTAACGAGCAGTACTTC. Its protein is CASSLQGSRRTNEQYF.

The genes are TRBV11-1 and TRBJ2-2; 7 bases are shared with TRBD1. Germline V gene data show CDR1 as SGHAT and CDR2 as FQDESV (reference sequence). After removal of 1 base from V and 1 base from J, the junction contained 0 bases not matched to a gene. The CDR3 is made up of 15 amino acids. CDR3: CASSLGTGNTGELFF. The CDR3 coding sequence is TGTGCCAGCAGCTTAGGGACAGGGAACACCGGGGAGCTGTTTTTT.

This rearrangement joins TRBV3-1 (or the pseudogene TRBV3-2) to TRBJ2-4, with TRBD2 matching over 9 bases. V shed 4 bases, J shed 7 bases, and the junction held 11 bases outside the gene matches. This CDR3 has 16 residues. Germline values: CDR1 LGHDT, CDR2 YNNKEL (reference sequence). This CDR3 is CASSRQAGGPGNIQYF. CDR3 in DNA: TGTGCCAGCAGCCGGCAGGCGGGGGGGCCGGGGAACATTCAGTACTTC.

The chain couples TRBV7-3 to TRBJ2-3; 8 bases are a match to TRBD2. The CDR3 length is 15 residues. The germline V gene encodes CDR1 SGHTA and CDR2 FQGTGA. The J segment lost 6 bases and the V segment lost 2 bases, leaving 7 bases of the junction unmatched. CDR3 loop: CASSLVAGGWDTQYF. The DNA for the CDR3 is TGTGCCAGCAGCTTAGTGGCGGGGGGATGGGATACGCAGTATTTT.

The chain has TRBV3-1 (or the pseudogene TRBV3-2) and TRBJ1-2; the D is unclear. Trimming removed 0 bases at V and 9 bases at J, with 14 bases between. CDR1 and CDR2 from the germline V gene are LGHDT and YNNKEL (reference sequence). The CDR3 totals 14 residues. The CDR3 coding sequence is TGTGCCAGCAGCCAAGATCTAGAGGGTCGGAGCTACACCTTC. It translates to CASSQDLEGRSYTF.

This clone occurred once. V is TRBV11-3 and J is TRBJ1-2, with TRBD1 matching 9 bases. The CDR3 length is 13 residues. The junction had 2 bases not matched to a gene; V was cut back by 4 bases and J by 5 bases. Germline V CDR1 and CDR2: SGHNT, YENEEA. The CDR3 coding sequence is TGTGCCAGCAGCTCCGGACAGGGGTATGGCTACACCTTC. This encodes CASSSGQGYGYTF.

The chain is built from TRBV5-1 and TRBJ2-7; 7 nucleotides match TRBD1. The CDR3 has 16 residues. J was trimmed by 0 bases and V by 0 bases; bases with no gene match: 6. Germline CDR1 is SGHRS and CDR2 is YFSETQ. The CDR3 loop reads CASSLEGGPSSYEQYF. The DNA of the CDR3 is TGCGCCAGCAGCTTGGAAGGGGGCCCGAGCTCCTACGAGCAGTACTTC.

The rearrangement uses TRBV20-1 and TRBJ1-2; a possible D gene is TRBD1 (5 bases). The V and J ends lost 7 bases and 8 bases respectively, with 14 bases between them. The length of the CDR3 is 11 residues. CDR1 is DFQATT and CDR2 is SNEGSKA in the germline V gene (reference sequence). Here the CDR3 DNA reads TGCAGTGTCGGGACGGCCTGGGGCTACACCTTC. This gives the protein CSVGTAWGYTF.

This chain joins TRBV30 and TRBJ1-1; weak D call: TRBD1 (6 bases). This CDR3 has 12 residues. Germline loops: CDR1 GTSNPN, CDR2 SVGIG (reference sequence). Trimming removed 1 base at V and 4 bases at J, with 7 bases between. The CDR3 loop is CAWSGQATEAFF. CDR3 DNA: TGTGCCTGGAGTGGACAGGCCACTGAAGCTTTCTTT.

The V call is TRBV24-1, the J call TRBJ2-7, with TRBD1 matching over 8 bases. This CDR3 has 15 residues. With 3 bases clipped from V and 3 bases from J, the junction kept 6 bases outside the gene matches. Germline V gene data show CDR1 as KGHDR and CDR2 as SFDVKD. The CDR3 region is CATSDNDRGVYEQYF. CDR3 sequence (DNA): TGTGCCACCAGTGATAACGACAGGGGCGTCTACGAGCAGTACTTC.

The V gene is TRBV28, the J gene TRBJ1-5; D call uncertain. Deletions cut 7 bases from V and 0 bases from J, with 13 bases between. Germline values: CDR1 MDHEN, CDR2 SYDVKM. CDR3 length: 15 residues. The CDR3 is CASTLISPSNQPQHF. The CDR3 DNA sequence: TGTGCCAGCACCCTCATCTCCCCTAGCAATCAGCCCCAGCATTTT.